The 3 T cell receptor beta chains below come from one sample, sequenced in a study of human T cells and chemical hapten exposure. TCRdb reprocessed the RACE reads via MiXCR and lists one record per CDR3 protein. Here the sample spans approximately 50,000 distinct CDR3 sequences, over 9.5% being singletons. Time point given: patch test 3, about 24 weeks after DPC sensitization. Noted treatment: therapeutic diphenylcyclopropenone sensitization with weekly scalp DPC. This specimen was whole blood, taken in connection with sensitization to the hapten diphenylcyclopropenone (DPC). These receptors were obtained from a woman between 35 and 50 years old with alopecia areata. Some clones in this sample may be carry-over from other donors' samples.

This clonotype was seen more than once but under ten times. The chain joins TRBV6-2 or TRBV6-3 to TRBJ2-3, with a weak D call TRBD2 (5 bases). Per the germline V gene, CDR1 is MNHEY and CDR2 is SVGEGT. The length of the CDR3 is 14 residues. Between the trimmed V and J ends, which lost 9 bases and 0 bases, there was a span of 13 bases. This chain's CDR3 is CASVARTSTDTQYF. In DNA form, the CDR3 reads TGTGCCAGTGTGGCGAGGACTAGCACAGATACGCAGTATTTT.

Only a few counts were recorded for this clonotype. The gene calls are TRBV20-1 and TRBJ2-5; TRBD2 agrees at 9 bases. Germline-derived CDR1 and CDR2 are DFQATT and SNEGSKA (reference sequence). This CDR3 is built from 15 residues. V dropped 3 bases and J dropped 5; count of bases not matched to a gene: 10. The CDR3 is CSASLRGGVVETQYF. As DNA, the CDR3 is TGCAGTGCTAGTTTGCGGGGGGGCGTGGTCGAGACCCAGTACTTC.

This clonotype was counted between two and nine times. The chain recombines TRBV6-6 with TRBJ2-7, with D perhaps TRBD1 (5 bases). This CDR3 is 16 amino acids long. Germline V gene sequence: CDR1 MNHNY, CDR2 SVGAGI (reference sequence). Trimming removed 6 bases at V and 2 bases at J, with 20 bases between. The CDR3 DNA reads TGTGCCAGCAGCAATATTAAGGGAAGGGGCACCTACGAGCAGTACTTC. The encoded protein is CASSNIKGRGTYEQYF.